This T cell receptor beta chain is from a study of metastatic and nonmetastatic thyroid tumors. Turning to the study itself: Comparative analysis of repertoires was undertaken across blood and tumor or nodule tissue obtained from malignant and benign thyroid patients. The study, taken as a whole, reports: Reports indicated that malignant thyroid tumors showed significantly higher TCR beta diversity than benign nodules did, in blood and tumor.

Remarks on this clone: Antigen: not known.

From germline, CDR1 is MNHEY and CDR2 SVGEGT. This CDR3 spans 13 amino acids. V gave up 2 bases and J gave up 6 bases, with 10 bases separating them. Original handling: Between-group CDR3 differences, defined by clinicopathological status, yielded a distant-metastasis classifier for papillary thyroid cancer. With MiXCR, TCRdb called clones anew from the PCR reads. These V and J calls rely on TCRdb rather than the paper's analysis. The sample lists some 16,000 clones, about 24% occurring once. Among the patients, none had received any treatment before thyroid surgery. The TCR originated in a male donor with papillary thyroid cancer or a benign thyroid nodule (not recorded which). Some clones in this sample may be carry-over from other donors' samples. The sample comprised tumor tissue. V usage is TRBV6-2 or TRBV6-3 and J usage is TRBJ1-1; D ambiguous. The CDR3 DNA is TGTGCCAGCAGTTACCGAGGGTTTTCTGAAGCTTTCTTT. Its translation: CASSYRGFSEAFF.